These 5 T cell receptor beta chains share one sample of origin, sequenced in a study of cytotoxic CD8 clonotypes in ibrutinib-treated CLL. Sequenced by immunoSEQ multiplex PCR; TCRdb stores in-frame clones only, minus some. The sample shows roughly 160,000 clones, 84% of them seen only once. The material was PBMCs, obtained after 24 months of ibrutinib treatment. Receptors originate from a human donor with chronic lymphocytic leukemia.

Notes on this clone: The sample carries other DNA sequences with the same CDR3. The chain joins TRBV6-6 to TRBJ1-3, with 7 bases aligning to TRBD1. The V gene's germline CDR1 is MNHNY and CDR2 SVGAGI (reference sequence). This CDR3 has 15 amino acids. With V trimmed by 2 bases and J by 4 bases, 5 bases remained unmatched. The DNA for the CDR3 is TGTGCCAGCAGTTACGAGGGGGCGAGGGGAAACACCATATATTTT. Residues: CASSYEGARGNTIYF.

The V and J genes are TRBV18 and TRBJ1-1, with 7 bases lining up with TRBD1. Per germline, CDR1 KGHSH and CDR2 LQKENI. Germline trimming cut 6 bases from V and 0 bases from J; bases unmatched to any gene: 4. This CDR3 is 14 amino acids long. CDR3 loop: CASSIGGMNTEAFF. CDR3 nucleotides: TGTGCCAGCTCCATAGGGGGCATGAACACTGAAGCTTTCTTT.

This chain connects TRBV20-1 to TRBJ2-5; 7 bases map to TRBD1. The CDR3 contains 10 residues. Germline loops: CDR1 DFQATT, CDR2 SNEGSKA (reference sequence). V was pared by 4 bases and J by 13 bases, with 6 bases of the junction left unmatched. CDR3 protein: CSATGQAVYF. Written as DNA, the CDR3 is TGCAGTGCTACCGGACAGGCCGTGTACTTC.

This clone appeared a single time. This sequence joins TRBV27 and TRBJ2-5; D is unresolved. CDR1 is MNHEY and CDR2 is SMNVEV in the germline V gene (reference sequence). V was clipped by 5 bases and J by 1 base, with 8 bases between them. This CDR3 spans 13 amino acids. The CDR3 DNA follows: TGTGCCAGCAGTCCATTGGGCCAAGAGACCCAGTACTTC. Its translation: CASSPLGQETQYF.

The chain carries TRBV2 and TRBJ1-1, with D perhaps TRBD1 (6 bases). Trimming pared 5 bases from V and 1 base from J, leaving 14 bases between. This CDR3 is built from 15 residues. The V gene's germline CDR1 is SNHLY and CDR2 FYNNEI. As DNA, the CDR3 is TGTGCCAGCAGTTCCCGACAGGCTCAGAACACTGAAGCTTTCTTT. Encoded protein: CASSSRQAQNTEAFF.